Each of the 20 T cell receptor beta chains below was sequenced from the same sample in a study of T cells expressing NK-cell markers. TCRdb re-called the 5' RACE reads and catalogs CDR3 proteins one per entry, DNA excluded. The sample holds some 450,000 distinct CDR3 sequences. Input material: blood T cells: a sorted CD56 or NKG2C T cell subset, CD4+ or CD8+ T cells, or bulk PBMC T cells (not recorded which). These receptors were obtained from a woman aged 18 to 75 in good health.

V usage is TRBV20-1 and J usage is TRBJ2-1; TCRdb's assignment of TRBD1 cannot be checked, as there is no DNA. Per germline, CDR1 DFQATT and CDR2 SNEGSKA (reference sequence). The CDR3 totals 14 residues. The CDR3: CSADREIETNEQFF.

The chain employs TRBV25-1 and TRBJ1-1; lacking DNA, the TRBD1 call made by TCRdb goes unchecked. In germline, CDR1 is MGHDK, CDR2 SYGVNS. The CDR3 loop spans 14 amino acids. The CDR3 loop is CASSGPTGTTEAFF.

The chain employs TRBV27 and TRBJ1-1; lacking DNA, the TRBD1 call made by TCRdb goes unchecked. The germline gives CDR1 MNHEY, CDR2 SMNVEV (reference sequence). The CDR3 extends over 16 amino acids. CDR3 in amino acids: CASSLERDRGNTEAFF.

This rearrangement joins TRBV20-1 to TRBJ2-1. Germline V CDR1 and CDR2: DFQATT, SNEGSKA (reference sequence). The CDR3 contains 18 residues. The CDR3 sequence is CSARDLSSGFAAYNEQFF.

V usage is TRBV7-6 and J usage is TRBJ2-5; the D call from TCRdb, TRBD1, cannot be confirmed without DNA. Germline assignment: CDR1 SGHVS and CDR2 FNYEAQ. This CDR3 comprises 15 residues. The CDR3 region is CASSLAGGRQETQYF.

This sequence joins TRBV3-1 and TRBJ1-3. CDR3 length: 13 amino acids. CDR1 and CDR2 from the germline V gene are LGHDT and YNNKEL (reference sequence). The CDR3 region is CASSLQEGTPIYF.

The gene calls are TRBV4-1 and TRBJ2-1; TCRdb gives TRBD2 as the D gene, but with no DNA this cannot be confirmed. The CDR3 contains 17 residues. The V gene's germline CDR1 is MGHRA and CDR2 YSYEKL. CDR3 sequence: CASSQDYGGPGGNEQFF.

J is TRBJ1-5 and V is TRBV9. Germline-derived CDR1 and CDR2 are SGDLS and YYNGEE. The CDR3 is 13 amino acids. This CDR3 is CASSVDEGQPQHF.

The chain links TRBV4-1 to TRBJ1-5. This CDR3 is 14 amino acids long. Per germline, CDR1 MGHRA and CDR2 YSYEKL. CDR3 protein: CASSQDEAGQPQHF.

The chain carries TRBV29-1 and TRBJ2-1; the D call from TCRdb, TRBD1, cannot be confirmed without DNA. The germline V gene encodes CDR1 SQVTM and CDR2 ANQGSEA. The CDR3 runs 15 residues. The CDR3 loop reads CSVGGGDRANNEQFF.

The CDR3 here is CASSHRADTQYF. The V call is TRBV5-1, the J call TRBJ2-3; with no DNA, the TCRdb D assignment of TRBD1 cannot be verified. The CDR3 covers 12 residues. CDR1 and CDR2 (germline): SGHRS, YFSETQ.

J is TRBJ2-6 and V is TRBV5-1; TCRdb lists TRBD1, though no DNA is available to test this call. The length of the CDR3 is 15 residues. Germline-derived CDR1 and CDR2 are SGHRS and YFSETQ. The CDR3 here is CASSPDGSGANVLTF.

The chain carries TRBV6-1 and TRBJ2-3; there is no DNA to check the TCRdb D call of TRBD1. Germline-derived CDR1 and CDR2 are MNHNS and SASEGT. The CDR3 has 14 residues. The chain's CDR3 is CASIPGGLGDTQYF.

V gene TRBV6-2 or TRBV6-3 combines with J gene TRBJ2-7; TCRdb calls TRBD2, which cannot be checked without DNA. Germline V gives CDR1 MNHEY, CDR2 SVGEGT. CDR3 length equals 17 residues. CDR3 sequence: CASLSAYARGGRFEQYF.

The chain combines TRBV5-5 with TRBJ1-6. The CDR3 consists of 15 residues. Germline V gives CDR1 SGHKS, CDR2 YYEKEE (reference sequence). CDR3 sequence: CASSLSIQYNSPLHF.

V is TRBV3-1 and J is TRBJ1-3. The CDR3 totals 15 residues. Germline V gives CDR1 LGHDT, CDR2 YNNKEL (reference sequence). CDR3 sequence reads: CASSQGRSSGNTIYF.

The genes are TRBV6-2 or TRBV6-3 and TRBJ1-5; TCRdb outputs TRBD1, but without DNA this stays unchecked. The CDR3 spans 15 residues. CDR1 is MNHEY, CDR2 SVGEGT, per germline. This CDR3 is CASSTPRGGSQPQHF.

This chain connects TRBV20-1 to TRBJ1-1; absent DNA, TCRdb's TRBD1 call cannot be checked. The CDR3 totals 17 residues. Germline V CDR1 and CDR2: DFQATT, SNEGSKA (reference sequence). CDR3 region: CSARGRGQGELGTEAFF.

This chain joins TRBV6-1 and TRBJ2-1; TCRdb returns TRBD1, unconfirmable since there is no DNA. The CDR3 extends over 15 amino acids. The V gene's germline CDR1 is MNHNS and CDR2 SASEGT. CDR3 region: CASSPGRNLYNEQFF.

J is TRBJ1-2 and V is TRBV7-9. In germline, CDR1 is SEHNR, CDR2 FQNEAQ (reference sequence). There are 12 residues in the CDR3. The CDR3 sequence is CASSPPAGGYTF.